Described below is a single T cell receptor (beta chain) sequence and its context. This entry belongs to a study of blood T cell repertoires in COVID-19. Overall study context: Material from acute and convalescent COVID-19 was sourced from the United States, Italy and Spain.

Clinical history as reported by participants underpinned cohort assignment. Measured with immunoSEQ multiplex PCR; TCRdb has only the in-frame clones, and not every one. The sample shows about 230,000 clones, about 86% of them seen only once. V gave up 1 base and J gave up 5 bases, with 17 bases separating them. CDR1 LGHNA and CDR2 YNFKEQ come from the germline V gene. The CDR3 runs 16 residues. This TCR was sampled from a woman aged 45-65 years in a cohort exposed to, infected with or recovered from COVID-19 (not recorded which). Sequenced sample: PBMCs or T cells enriched from blood (not recorded which). The chain couples TRBV4-2 to TRBJ1-2, with D perhaps matching TRBD1 (5 bases). CDR3 protein: CASSQVQRQSIYGYTF. DNA of the CDR3: TGTGCCAGCAGCCAAGTTCAGAGACAGAGTATTTATGGCTACACCTTC.